This T cell receptor (beta chain) was captured by sequencing in a study of tumor and adjacent non-tumor tissue in lung cancer. Study overall: The cohort had roughly 11 adenocarcinoma, 2 squamous cell and 1 small cell patients.

This CDR3 contains 14 residues. Germline loops: CDR1 MNHEY, CDR2 SVGAGI. V gave up 5 bases and J gave up 5 bases; unmatched junction bases: 6. This clonotype showed up many times. No cell sorting was done before RNA was extracted from the tissue. The library came from three nested PCR rounds adapted from ARM-PCR protocols. TCRdb ran MiXCR on the multiplex PCR reads and lists one entry per CDR3 protein. The sample comprises more than 85,000 distinct CDR3 sequences, about 66% of which are singletons, and 15% rests with the top ten. Sequencing was performed on lung tumor tissue. The source is a man in his 70s with non-small cell lung cancer. This chain connects TRBV6-5 to TRBJ2-7; TRBD2 matches 10 bases. CDR3 loop: CASSLLAGKNEQYF. The CDR3 region has the DNA TGTGCCAGCAGTCTACTAGCGGGAAAGAACGAGCAGTACTTC.